Presented here are 30 T cell receptor beta chains from one specimen sequenced in a study of T cells in Graves' hyperthyroidism and ophthalmopathy. The investigators amplified TCR beta CDR3 regions from RNA transcripts. Initially, a first-round RT-PCR of the TCR CDR3 employed the HTBI primer set. TCRdb itself ran the multiplex PCR reads through MiXCR, one entry per CDR3 protein. The data show 95,000 to 100,000 distinct CDR3 sequences, around 50% seen once. The source material was blood. The receptor set was obtained from a woman aged 40 to 50 with Graves' hyperthyroidism.

This clonotype was detected only a few times. The chain combines TRBV6-1 with TRBJ1-1, with TRBD1 matching 7 bases. Germline CDR1 reads MNHNS; CDR2 reads SASEGT. CDR3 length: 15 amino acids. Trimming removed 9 bases from V and 3 bases from J; junction bases left unmatched: 13. Here the CDR3 DNA reads TGTGCCAGTAGACAGGGCGAGGGATGGGACACTGAAGCTTTCTTT. Its protein product is CASRQGEGWDTEAFF.

V gene TRBV7-9 combines with J gene TRBJ2-6; unclear D gene. There are 15 residues in the CDR3. The germline V and J ends were trimmed by 3 bases and 4 bases, with 10 bases remaining between them. Germline assignment: CDR1 SEHNR and CDR2 FQNEAQ (reference sequence). The chain's CDR3 is CASSLYNTGANVLTF. The CDR3 region has the DNA TGTGCCAGCAGCTTGTACAACACCGGGGCCAACGTCCTGACTTTC.

This clonotype was observed at least ten times. This may stem from a read error, because a much larger clone lies one nucleotide away. This likely comes from a read error, as the CDR3 has no conserved phenylalanine or tryptophan at its end. The chain has TRBV29-1 and TRBJ1-1; D remains unclear. The germline V and J ends were trimmed by 1 base and 0 bases, with 0 bases remaining between them. Germline CDR1 SQVTM, CDR2 ANQGSEA. The CDR3 loop spans 11 amino acids. The CDR3 loop is CSVEVNTEAFL. The CDR3 region has the DNA TGCAGCGTTGAAGTGAACACTGAAGCTTTCCTT.

In the case of this clonotype: Given a much more abundant clone one base away, this may be a read error. The genes are TRBV6-2 or TRBV6-3 and TRBJ2-5; tentatively, D is TRBD2 (5 bases). The CDR3 length is 15 residues. The V gene's germline CDR1 is MNHEY and CDR2 SVGEGT. Deletions cut 2 bases from V and 5 bases from J, with 15 bases between. For the CDR3, the DNA is TGTGCCAGCAGTTACCCCTGGCCCGGCGGGGAGACCCAGTACTTC. Translating gives CASSYPWPGGETQYF.

This chain joins TRBV19 and TRBJ2-7; TRBD1 agrees at 10 bases. Trimming took 5 bases from V and 5 from J; bases not matched to a gene: 6. Germline V gives CDR1 LNHDA, CDR2 SQIVND (reference sequence). The CDR3 length is 14 residues. CDR3 coding DNA: TGTGCCAGTAGTCCCGGGACAGGGGAGCACGAGCAGTACTTC. Translation: CASSPGTGEHEQYF.

This rearrangement joins TRBV29-1 to TRBJ2-5; 7 nucleotides agree with TRBD1. V lost 8 bases and J lost 1; bases outside the gene matches: 10. CDR1 is SQVTM and CDR2 is ANQGSEA in the germline V gene. CDR3 length: 14 amino acids. This CDR3 reads CSTRDSFSQETQYF. The CDR3, as DNA: TGCAGCACTAGGGACAGCTTCTCCCAAGAGACCCAGTACTTC.

The chain joins TRBV6-6 to TRBJ2-1; possible D gene TRBD2, 5 bases. Trimming removed 5 bases at V and 3 bases at J, with 17 bases between. This CDR3 comprises 16 residues. Per germline, CDR1 MNHNY and CDR2 SVGAGI (reference sequence). The CDR3 here is CASSEMGAQIYNEQFF. As DNA, the CDR3 is TGTGCCAGCAGTGAAATGGGAGCGCAAATCTACAATGAGCAGTTCTTC.

This clonotype was detected many times. The genes are TRBV20-1 and TRBJ1-5, with D possibly TRBD1 on 6 matching bases. The V end was cut by 6 bases, the J end by 0 bases, with 21 bases between. Germline CDR1 reads DFQATT; CDR2 reads SNEGSKA (reference sequence). The CDR3 spans 17 residues. The chain's CDR3 is CSAQVGGPSYSNQPQHF. The DNA of the CDR3 is TGCAGTGCCCAAGTTGGGGGGCCATCCTATAGCAATCAGCCCCAGCATTTT.

A single count supports this clonotype. The chain has TRBV18 and TRBJ2-5, with unresolved D. With 3 bases removed from V and 5 bases from J, the gap between germline ends came to 10 bases. There are 13 residues in the CDR3. The germline gives CDR1 KGHSH, CDR2 LQKENI. The CDR3, as DNA: TGTGCCAGCTCACCTCTGGGCAGGGAGACCCAGTACTTC. Translation: CASSPLGRETQYF.

This chain links TRBV9 with TRBJ1-2, with 7 bases identical to TRBD1. The CDR3 is 16 amino acids. With V trimmed by 3 bases and J by 2 bases, 10 bases remained unmatched. Germline V lookup: CDR1 SGDLS, CDR2 YYNGEE. The CDR3 protein is CASSGRGGTANYGYTF. The CDR3 coding sequence is TGTGCCAGCAGCGGTAGAGGGGGGACAGCGAACTATGGCTACACCTTC.

This clonotype was counted a single time. The CDR3 carries no conserved terminal phenylalanine or tryptophan, so it likely arises from a read error. The chain employs TRBV29-1 and TRBJ1-2; D is undetermined. Germline values: CDR1 SQVTM, CDR2 ANQGSEA. This CDR3 is built from 17 residues. V was pared by 1 base and J by 1 base, with 19 bases between. The CDR3 nucleotides are TGCAGCGTTGAAGTAGGTAGAGTGACATCGGTTAACTATGGCTACACCAGA. Translating gives CSVEVGRVTSVNYGYTR.

Ten or more counts support this clonotype. The rearrangement links TRBV5-1 to TRBJ2-3, with D unresolved. The CDR3 has 14 amino acids. Germline V gene lookup returns CDR1 SGHRS and CDR2 YFSETQ. V was shortened by 0 bases and J by 4 bases, with 9 bases between the two germline ends. CDR3 nucleotides: TGCGCCAGCAGCTTGGATGTTCGCTCAGATACGCAGTATTTT. Encoded protein: CASSLDVRSDTQYF.

In this sample, this clonotype turned up once. The chain has TRBV7-9 and TRBJ1-1; D remains ambiguous. This CDR3 region has 11 residues. V gave up 4 bases and J gave up 10 bases, with 10 bases separating them. Germline lookup yields CDR1 SEHNR and CDR2 FQNEAQ (reference sequence). CDR3 sequence: CASSSTRGAFF. CDR3 sequence (DNA): TGTGCCAGCAGCTCGACCCGGGGAGCTTTCTTT.

This sequence joins TRBV29-1 and TRBJ1-2; 10 bases line up with TRBD1. The CDR3 consists of 14 residues. CDR1 and CDR2 (germline): SQVTM, ANQGSEA. The J segment lost 7 bases and the V segment lost 7 bases, leaving 12 bases of the junction unmatched. CDR3 in amino acids: CSGGQGKGLGGYTF. The DNA for the CDR3 is TGCAGCGGGGGACAGGGGAAGGGCTTGGGTGGCTACACCTTC.

In this sample, this clonotype turned up many times. The rearrangement uses TRBV29-1 and TRBJ2-3; possibly TRBD1 or TRBD2 for D (5 bases each). V lost 6 bases, J lost 2 bases, and 18 bases lay in between. Germline lookup yields CDR1 SQVTM and CDR2 ANQGSEA. The CDR3 consists of 15 residues. CDR3 nucleotides: TGCAGCGTGGTCCCACTAGGGACCCACACAGATACGCAGTATTTT. This encodes CSVVPLGTHTDTQYF.

The rearrangement joins TRBV5-1 to TRBJ2-2; 7 positions agree with TRBD1. Germline V gene sequence: CDR1 SGHRS, CDR2 YFSETQ. Unmatched junction bases numbered 6, after V lost 4 bases and J lost 3 bases. This CDR3 region has 15 residues. The CDR3 loop is CASSRDGTDTGELFF. The CDR3 region has the DNA TGCGCCAGCAGCCGCGATGGGACAGACACCGGGGAGCTGTTTTTT.

This clonotype was counted many times. CDR3 in amino acids: CSARGGQGDTDTQYF. For the CDR3, the DNA is TGCAGTGCTAGAGGGGGACAGGGGGACACAGATACGCAGTATTTT. This chain joins TRBV20-1 and TRBJ2-3, with TRBD1 matching over 11 bases. Germline V gives CDR1 DFQATT, CDR2 SNEGSKA (reference sequence). The CDR3 sequence is 15 residues long. J lost 2 bases, V lost 1 base, and 2 bases had no gene match.

At least ten counts were recorded for this clonotype. The chain is built from TRBV13 and TRBJ2-7; D possibly corresponds to TRBD1 (5 bases). Germline V gene lookup returns CDR1 PRHDT and CDR2 FYEKMQ (reference sequence). V gave up 2 bases and J gave up 1 base, with 15 bases separating them. CDR3 length: 16 amino acids. The CDR3 nucleotides read TGTGCCAGCAGCTTACCCGGAACAGGTTTTTCCTACGAGCAGTACTTC. Translation: CASSLPGTGFSYEQYF.

The table lists this clonotype with a few counts. The chain has TRBV24-1 and TRBJ2-5, with TRBD1 matching 10 bases. Germline V gene lookup returns CDR1 KGHDR and CDR2 SFDVKD. This CDR3 has 16 amino acids. V lost 4 bases, J lost 2 bases, and 6 bases stayed unmatched. The CDR3 sequence is CATSDPRTGGQETQYF. The CDR3 DNA reads TGTGCCACCAGTGACCCCAGGACAGGGGGGCAAGAGACCCAGTACTTC.

The rearrangement joins TRBV29-1 to TRBJ1-1; no definite D call. Trimming stripped 2 bases from V and 8 bases from J, with 18 bases between. This CDR3 comprises 14 residues. From germline, CDR1 is SQVTM and CDR2 ANQGSEA. CDR3 amino acids: CSVEPVRAAGEAFF. The CDR3 region has the DNA TGCAGCGTTGAACCTGTAAGGGCCGCTGGGGAAGCTTTCTTT.

The sample holds a few counts of this clonotype. DNA of the CDR3: TGTGCCAGCAGCCAAGTGGTTGGGGCCGGGACAGGGATGAAAAACCAGTACTTC. This gives the protein CASSQVVGAGTGMKNQYF. This rearrangement joins TRBV7-9 to TRBJ2-5; 9 positions agree with TRBD1. V shed 5 bases and J 10 bases; nucleotides not matched to a gene: 23. CDR3 length equals 18 residues. Germline-derived CDR1 and CDR2 are SEHNR and FQNEAQ (reference sequence). The complete variable domain, with remaining parts taken from reference TRBV7-9 and TRBJ2-5, reads DTGVSQNPRHKITKRGQNVTFRCDPISEHNRLYWYRQTLGQGPEFLTYFQNEAQLEKSRLLSDRFSAERPKGSFSTLEIQRTEQGDSAMYLCASSQVVGAGTGMKNQYFGPGTRLLVL.

This clonotype was observed at least ten times. The chain uses TRBV12-3 or TRBV12-4 and TRBJ2-2; TRBD2 matches at 7 bases. The CDR3 runs to 19 residues. After removal of 6 bases from V and 0 bases from J, the junction contained 16 bases not matched to a gene. DNA of the CDR3: TGTGCCAGCAGCGTGTCGGGCCCAAGGGGACTAACGAACACCGGGGAGCTGTTTTTT. Translating it yields CASSVSGPRGLTNTGELFF.

This sequence joins TRBV10-3 and TRBJ2-7; tentatively, D is TRBD2 (6 bases). V dropped 0 bases and J dropped 2 bases, with 14 bases sitting between them. From germline, CDR1 is ENHRY and CDR2 SYGVKD. The length of the CDR3 is 16 residues. CDR3 nucleotides: TGTGCCATCAGTGAGTCGACTCGGCTAGCGACCTACGAGCAGTACTTC. Translation: CAISESTRLATYEQYF.

The chain couples TRBV25-1 to TRBJ1-2; the D gene is possibly TRBD1 (5 bases). The germline CDR1 and CDR2 sequences are MGHDK and SYGVNS. Between the trimmed V and J ends, which lost 10 bases and 8 bases, there was a span of 23 bases. The CDR3 has 14 residues. The CDR3 is CAKKEALGWGGYTF. CDR3 bases: TGTGCCAAGAAAGAAGCCCTAGGTTGGGGGGGCTACACCTTC.

This clonotype has a count of ten or more. The rearrangement joins TRBV4-1 to TRBJ1-1; D unresolved. Germline V gives CDR1 MGHRA, CDR2 YSYEKL. CDR3 length equals 13 residues. V gave up 4 bases and J gave up 2 bases, with 8 bases separating them. The chain's CDR3 is CASSLALNTEAFF. In nucleotides, the CDR3 is TGCGCCAGCAGCCTTGCACTCAACACTGAAGCTTTCTTT.

This clonotype was detected once. The chain joins TRBV2 to TRBJ1-3; maybe TRBD1 (5 bases). CDR3 length: 16 amino acids. The ends were cut back, 5 bases at V and 6 bases at J, with 20 bases in the middle. Per the germline V gene, CDR1 is SNHLY and CDR2 is FYNNEI. CDR3 protein: CASSSEGATGLNTIYF. The DNA of the CDR3 is TGTGCCAGCAGTTCTGAAGGGGCGACTGGCTTAAACACCATATATTTT. The complete variable domain, with remaining parts taken from reference TRBV2 and TRBJ1-3, reads EPEVTQTPSHQVTQMGQEVILRCVPISNHLYFYWYRQILGQKVEFLVSFYNNEISEKSEIFDDQFSVERPDGSNFTLKIRSTKLEDSAMYFCASSSEGATGLNTIYFGEGSWLTVV.

This clonotype has at least ten counts. The rearrangement joins TRBV5-1 to TRBJ1-1, with TRBD1 identical over 7 bases. The CDR3 is 15 amino acids. Per germline, CDR1 SGHRS and CDR2 YFSETQ. Trimming cost V 2 bases and J 1 base; bases outside gene matches: 5. The CDR3 spells CASSFTGTANTEAFF. CDR3 sequence (DNA): TGCGCCAGCAGCTTCACCGGGACAGCGAACACTGAAGCTTTCTTT.

This clonotype appeared a single time. The chain links TRBV7-2 to TRBJ2-7; 9 bases map to TRBD2. Trimming took 6 bases from V and 6 from J; bases not matched to a gene: 6. Germline V gives CDR1 SGHTA, CDR2 FQGNSA. There are 13 residues in the CDR3. CDR3 region: CASSSGSASEQYF. Here the CDR3 DNA reads TGTGCCAGCAGTAGCGGGAGTGCCAGCGAGCAGTACTTC.

In its sample, this clonotype was seen a few times. V and J are TRBV7-9 and TRBJ1-5, with 9 bases fitting TRBD1. This CDR3 spans 14 amino acids. Germline V gene lookup returns CDR1 SEHNR and CDR2 FQNEAQ (reference sequence). V shed 6 bases and J 5 bases; nucleotides not matched to a gene: 5. In DNA, the CDR3 is TGTGCCAGCAGAAGACAGGGGGACCATCAGCCCCAGCATTTT. This encodes CASRRQGDHQPQHF.

The V gene is TRBV25-1, the J gene TRBJ1-2; no firm D call. Germline CDR1 is MGHDK and CDR2 is SYGVNS. Trimming removed 8 bases from V and 3 bases from J, with 13 bases in between. The CDR3 runs 13 residues. The CDR3 DNA follows: TGTGCCAGCCAAGTAGGTGGAGACTATGGCTACACCTTC. It encodes CASQVGGDYGYTF.